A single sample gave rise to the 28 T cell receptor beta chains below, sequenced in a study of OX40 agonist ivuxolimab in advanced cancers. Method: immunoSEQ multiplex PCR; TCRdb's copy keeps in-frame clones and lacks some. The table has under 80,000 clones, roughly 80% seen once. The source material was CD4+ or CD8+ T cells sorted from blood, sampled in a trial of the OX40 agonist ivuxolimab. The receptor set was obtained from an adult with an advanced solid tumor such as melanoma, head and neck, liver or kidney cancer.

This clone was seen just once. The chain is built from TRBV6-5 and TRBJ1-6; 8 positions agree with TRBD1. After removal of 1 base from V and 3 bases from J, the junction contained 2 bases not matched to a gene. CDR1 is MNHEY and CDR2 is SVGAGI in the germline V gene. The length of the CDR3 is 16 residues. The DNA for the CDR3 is TGTGCCAGCAGTTACTATACAGGGGGCTATAATTCACCCCTCCACTTT. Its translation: CASSYYTGGYNSPLHF.

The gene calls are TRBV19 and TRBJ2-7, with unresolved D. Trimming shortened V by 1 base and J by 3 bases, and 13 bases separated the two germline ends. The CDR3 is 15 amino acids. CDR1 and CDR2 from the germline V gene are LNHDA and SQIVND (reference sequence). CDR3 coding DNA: TGTGCCAGTAGTATAGCGGCAGGCCTACTCTACGAGCAGTACTTC. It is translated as CASSIAAGLLYEQYF.

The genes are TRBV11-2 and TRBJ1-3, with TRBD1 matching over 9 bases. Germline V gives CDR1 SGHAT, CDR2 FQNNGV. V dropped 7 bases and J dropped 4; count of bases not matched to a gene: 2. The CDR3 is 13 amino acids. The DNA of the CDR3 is TGTGCCAGCACCGGGACAGGGGGAAACACCATATATTTT. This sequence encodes CASTGTGGNTIYF.

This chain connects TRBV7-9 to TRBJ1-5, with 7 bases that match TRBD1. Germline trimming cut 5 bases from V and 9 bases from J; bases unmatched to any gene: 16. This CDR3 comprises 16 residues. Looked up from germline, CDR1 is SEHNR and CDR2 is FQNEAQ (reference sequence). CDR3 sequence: CASSHGQAPTVWPQHF. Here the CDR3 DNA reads TGTGCCAGCAGCCACGGACAGGCCCCTACGGTCTGGCCCCAGCATTTT. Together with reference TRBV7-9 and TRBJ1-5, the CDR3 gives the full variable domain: DTGVSQNPRHKITKRGQNVTFRCDPISEHNRLYWYRQTLGQGPEFLTYFQNEAQLEKSRLLSDRFSAERPKGSFSTLEIQRTEQGDSAMYLCASSHGQAPTVWPQHFGDGTRLSIL.

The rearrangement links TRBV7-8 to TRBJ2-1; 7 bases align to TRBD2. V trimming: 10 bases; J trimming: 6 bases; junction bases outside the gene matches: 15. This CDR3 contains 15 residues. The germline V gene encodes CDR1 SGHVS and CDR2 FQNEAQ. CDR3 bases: TGTGCCACCCGTTGGGACGGGGGGATAAGCAATGAGCAGTTCTTC. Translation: CATRWDGGISNEQFF.

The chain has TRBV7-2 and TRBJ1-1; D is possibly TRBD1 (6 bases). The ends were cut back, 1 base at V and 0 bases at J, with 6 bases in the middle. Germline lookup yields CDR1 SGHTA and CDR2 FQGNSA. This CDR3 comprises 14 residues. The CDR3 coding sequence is TGTGCCAGCAGCTTAGGGACAGTGAACACTGAAGCTTTCTTT. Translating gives CASSLGTVNTEAFF. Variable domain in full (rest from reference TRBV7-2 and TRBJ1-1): GAGVSQSPSNKVTEKGKDVELRCDPISGHTALYWYRQSLGQGLEFLIYFQGNSAPDKSGLPSDRFSAERTGGSVSTLTIQRTQQEDSAVYLCASSLGTVNTEAFFGQGTRLTVV.

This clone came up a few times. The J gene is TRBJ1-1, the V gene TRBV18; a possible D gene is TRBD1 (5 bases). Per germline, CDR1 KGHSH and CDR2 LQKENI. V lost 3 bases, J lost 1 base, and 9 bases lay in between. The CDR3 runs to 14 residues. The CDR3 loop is CASSPRQQNTEAFF. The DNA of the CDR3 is TGTGCCAGCTCACCGCGACAGCAGAACACTGAAGCTTTCTTT.

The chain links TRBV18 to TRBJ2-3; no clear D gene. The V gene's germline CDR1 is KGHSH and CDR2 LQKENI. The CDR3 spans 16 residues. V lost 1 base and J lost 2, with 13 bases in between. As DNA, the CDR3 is TGTGCCAGCTCACCACTCCCGGAACAGTTCACAGATACGCAGTATTTT. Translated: CASSPLPEQFTDTQYF. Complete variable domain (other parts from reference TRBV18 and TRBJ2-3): NAGVMQNPRHLVRRRGQEARLRCSPMKGHSHVYWYRQLPEEGLKFMVYLQKENIIDESGMPKERFSAEFPKEGPSILRIQQVVRGDSAAYFCASSPLPEQFTDTQYFGPGTRLTVL.

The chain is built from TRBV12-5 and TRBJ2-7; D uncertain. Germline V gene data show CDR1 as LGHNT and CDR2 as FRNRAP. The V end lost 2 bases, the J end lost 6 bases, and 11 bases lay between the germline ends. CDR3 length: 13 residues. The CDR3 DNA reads TGTGCTAGTGGTTTGTCAGAGGTGGGCGAGCAGTACTTC. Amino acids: CASGLSEVGEQYF.

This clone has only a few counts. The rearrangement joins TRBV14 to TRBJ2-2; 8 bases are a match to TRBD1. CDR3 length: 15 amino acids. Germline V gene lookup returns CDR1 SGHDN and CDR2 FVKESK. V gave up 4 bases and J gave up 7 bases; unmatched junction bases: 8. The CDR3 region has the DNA TGTGCCAGCAGCCCAGGCCAGGGGGCAGGCGGGGAGCTGTTTTTT. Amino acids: CASSPGQGAGGELFF.

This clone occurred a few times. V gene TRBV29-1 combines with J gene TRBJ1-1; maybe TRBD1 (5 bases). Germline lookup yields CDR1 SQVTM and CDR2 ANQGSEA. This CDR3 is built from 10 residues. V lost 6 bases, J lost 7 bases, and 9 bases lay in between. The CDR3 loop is CSVIGGEAFF. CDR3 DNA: TGCAGCGTCATTGGGGGTGAAGCTTTCTTT.

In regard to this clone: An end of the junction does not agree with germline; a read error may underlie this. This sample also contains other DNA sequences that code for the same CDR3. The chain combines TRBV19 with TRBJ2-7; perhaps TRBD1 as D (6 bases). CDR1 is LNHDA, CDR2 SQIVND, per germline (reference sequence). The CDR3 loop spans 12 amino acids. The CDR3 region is CASKTGTYEQYF. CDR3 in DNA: TGTGCCAGTAAAACAGGGACCTATGAGCAGTACTTC.

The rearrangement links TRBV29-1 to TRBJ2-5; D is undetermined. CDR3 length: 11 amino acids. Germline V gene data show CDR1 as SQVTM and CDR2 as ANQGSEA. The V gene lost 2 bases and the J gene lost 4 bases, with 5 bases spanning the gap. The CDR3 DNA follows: TGCAGCGTTGAATTCTTAGAGACCCAGTACTTC. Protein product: CSVEFLETQYF. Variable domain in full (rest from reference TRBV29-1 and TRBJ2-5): SAVISQKPSRDICQRGTSLTIQCQVDSQVTMMFWYRQQPGQSLTLIATANQGSEATYESGFVIDKFPISRPNLTFSTLTVSNMSPEDSSIYLCSVEFLETQYFGPGTRLLVL.

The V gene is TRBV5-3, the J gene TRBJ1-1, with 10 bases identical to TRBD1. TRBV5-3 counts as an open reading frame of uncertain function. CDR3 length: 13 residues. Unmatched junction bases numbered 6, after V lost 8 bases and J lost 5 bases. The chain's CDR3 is CASRQGARTEAFF. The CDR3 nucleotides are TGTGCCAGCAGACAGGGGGCGAGGACTGAAGCTTTCTTT.

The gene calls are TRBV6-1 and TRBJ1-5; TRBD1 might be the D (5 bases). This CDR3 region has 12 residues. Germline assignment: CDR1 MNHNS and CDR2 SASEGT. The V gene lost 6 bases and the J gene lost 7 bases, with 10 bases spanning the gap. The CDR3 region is CASSPRDQPQHF. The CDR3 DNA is TGTGCCAGCAGCCCCAGGGACCAGCCCCAGCATTTT.

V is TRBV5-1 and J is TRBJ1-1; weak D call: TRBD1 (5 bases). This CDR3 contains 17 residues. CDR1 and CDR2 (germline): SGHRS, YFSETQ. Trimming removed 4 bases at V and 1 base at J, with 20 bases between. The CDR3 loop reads CASSPEGVVRGNTEAFF. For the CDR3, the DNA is TGCGCCAGCAGCCCCGAAGGGGTTGTAAGGGGGAACACTGAAGCTTTCTTT.

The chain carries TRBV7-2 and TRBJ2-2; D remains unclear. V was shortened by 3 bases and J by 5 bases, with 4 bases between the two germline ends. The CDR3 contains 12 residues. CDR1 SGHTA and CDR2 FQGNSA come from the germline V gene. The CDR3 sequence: CASSFATGELFF. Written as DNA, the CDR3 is TGTGCCAGCAGCTTCGCGACCGGGGAGCTGTTTTTT.

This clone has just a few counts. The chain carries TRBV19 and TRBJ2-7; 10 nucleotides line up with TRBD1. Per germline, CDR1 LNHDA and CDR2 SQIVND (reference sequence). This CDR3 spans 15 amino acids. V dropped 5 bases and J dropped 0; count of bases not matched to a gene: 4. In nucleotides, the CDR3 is TGTGCCAGTAGTCAGGGACAGGGGAGCTCCTACGAGCAGTACTTC. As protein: CASSQGQGSSYEQYF.

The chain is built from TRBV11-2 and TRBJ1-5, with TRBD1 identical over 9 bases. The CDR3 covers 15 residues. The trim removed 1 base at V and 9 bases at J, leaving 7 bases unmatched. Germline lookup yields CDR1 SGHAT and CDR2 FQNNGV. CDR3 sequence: CASSLGGQGAWPQHF. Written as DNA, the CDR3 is TGTGCCAGCAGCTTAGGGGGACAGGGAGCCTGGCCCCAGCATTTT.

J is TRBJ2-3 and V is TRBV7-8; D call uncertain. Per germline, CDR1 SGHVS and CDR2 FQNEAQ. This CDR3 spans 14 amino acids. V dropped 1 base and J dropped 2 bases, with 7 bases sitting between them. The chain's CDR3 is CASSLGRVTDTQYF. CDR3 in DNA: TGTGCCAGCAGCTTAGGACGGGTCACAGATACGCAGTATTTT.

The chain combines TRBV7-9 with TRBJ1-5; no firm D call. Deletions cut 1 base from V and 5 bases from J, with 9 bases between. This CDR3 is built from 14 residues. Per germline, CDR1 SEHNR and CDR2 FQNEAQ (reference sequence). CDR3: CASSLGVAYQPQHF. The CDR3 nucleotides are TGTGCCAGCAGCTTAGGAGTTGCCTATCAGCCCCAGCATTTT.

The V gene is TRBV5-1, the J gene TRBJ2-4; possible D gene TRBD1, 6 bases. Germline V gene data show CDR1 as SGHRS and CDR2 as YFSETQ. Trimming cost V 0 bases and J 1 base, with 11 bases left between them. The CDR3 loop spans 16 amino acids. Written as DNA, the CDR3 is TGCGCCAGCAGCTTGGGACAGGCCGCGGCCAAAAACATTCAGTACTTC. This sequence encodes CASSLGQAAAKNIQYF.

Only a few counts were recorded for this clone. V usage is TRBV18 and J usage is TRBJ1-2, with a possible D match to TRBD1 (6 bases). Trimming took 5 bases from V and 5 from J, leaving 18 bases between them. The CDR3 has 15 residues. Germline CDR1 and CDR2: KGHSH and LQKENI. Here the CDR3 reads CASSSQADRTYGYTF. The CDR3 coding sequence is TGTGCCAGCTCATCCCAGGCCGACAGGACTTATGGCTACACCTTC.

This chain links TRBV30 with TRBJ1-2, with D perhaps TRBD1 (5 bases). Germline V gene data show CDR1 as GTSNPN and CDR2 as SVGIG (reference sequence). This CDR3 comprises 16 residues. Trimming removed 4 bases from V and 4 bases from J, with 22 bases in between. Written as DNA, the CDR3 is TGTGCCTGGACCCTGGGGGATACAGGATCTGTCTATGGCTACACCTTC. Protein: CAWTLGDTGSVYGYTF.

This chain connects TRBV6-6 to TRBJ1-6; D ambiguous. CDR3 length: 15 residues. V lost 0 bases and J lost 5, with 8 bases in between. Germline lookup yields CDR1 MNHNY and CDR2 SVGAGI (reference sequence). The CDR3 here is CASSYSGQNNSPLHF. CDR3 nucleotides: TGTGCCAGCAGTTACTCGGGCCAAAATAATTCACCCCTCCACTTT.

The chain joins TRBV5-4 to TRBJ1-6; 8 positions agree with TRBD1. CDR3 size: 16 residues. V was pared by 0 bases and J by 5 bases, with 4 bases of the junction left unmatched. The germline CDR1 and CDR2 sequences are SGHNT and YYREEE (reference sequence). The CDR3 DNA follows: TGTGCCAGCAGCTTGGGGGACAGGAGAAATAATTCACCCCTCCACTTT. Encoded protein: CASSLGDRRNNSPLHF.

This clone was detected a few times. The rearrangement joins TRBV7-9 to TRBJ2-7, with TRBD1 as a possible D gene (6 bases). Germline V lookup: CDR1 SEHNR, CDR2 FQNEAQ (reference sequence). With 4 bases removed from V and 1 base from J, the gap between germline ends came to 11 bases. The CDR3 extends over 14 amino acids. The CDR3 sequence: CASSYRESSYEQYF. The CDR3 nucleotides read TGTGCCAGCAGCTACAGGGAAAGTTCCTACGAGCAGTACTTC.

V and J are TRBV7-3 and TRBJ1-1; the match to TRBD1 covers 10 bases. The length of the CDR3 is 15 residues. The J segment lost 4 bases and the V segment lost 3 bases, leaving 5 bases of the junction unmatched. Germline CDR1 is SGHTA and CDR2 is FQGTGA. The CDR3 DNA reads TGTGCCAGCAGCTTCGACAGGGGGCAGGGCACTGAAGCTTTCTTT. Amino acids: CASSFDRGQGTEAFF.